This paragraph reports one T cell receptor (beta chain). Germline V gene lookup returns CDR1 KGHSH and CDR2 LQKENI. V dropped 3 bases and J dropped 3; count of bases not matched to a gene: 7. There are 16 residues in the CDR3. This specimen comes from a study of T-cell reconstitution after alpha-beta-depleted transplantation in children. The TCRbeta library was prepared with unique molecular identifiers. TCRdb reprocessed the PCR reads via MiXCR and lists one record per CDR3 protein. The table has roughly 490,000 distinct CDR3 sequences, 10% to 12% seen once. This chain uses TRBV18 with TRBJ2-3, with 9 bases identical to TRBD1. The TCR comes from a female patient aged 2-9 years who had a stem cell transplant for aplastic anemia, so the T cells may come from the graft donor. The sequences come from PBMCs, mostly from graft donor cells, collected 180 days after TCRalphabeta/CD19-depleted stem cell transplant. CDR3 sequence: CASSPGDRARTDTQYF. DNA for the CDR3: TGTGCCAGCTCACCGGGGGACAGGGCAAGAACAGATACGCAGTATTTT.